These T cell receptor beta chains were read from a single sample in a study of early T cells in non-severe SARS-CoV-2 infection. TCRdb independently ran MiXCR on the 5' RACE reads; one entry per CDR3 protein. The sample records 85,000 to 95,000 distinct CDR3 sequences, around 17% being singletons. The starting material was whole blood, obtained at baseline. The receptors originated from an adult who was a healthcare worker with PCR-confirmed SARS-CoV-2 infection or an uninfected control (not recorded which). Each CDR3 is given with its conserved first and last residue. Each record gives: J gene, V gene, CDR3 protein.

TRBJ2-7 TRBV6-1 CASSEAYEQYF
TRBJ2-1 TRBV18 CASSPLKGMSSYNEQFF
TRBJ1-1 TRBV5-1 CASSRQGDTEAFF
TRBJ2-7 TRBV3-1 CASSHSAGGLDEQYF
TRBJ2-2 TRBV11-2 CASSFHSTRTGELFF
TRBJ1-4 TRBV3-1 CASSHRSGDEKLFF
TRBJ1-4 TRBV27 CASSFGDEKLFF
TRBJ2-7 TRBV7-6 CASSLDETSGYEQYF
TRBJ2-3 TRBV7-9 CASSISDTQYF
TRBJ2-1 TRBV28 CASSLGPRLAGGDNEQFF
TRBJ2-3 TRBV20-1 CSAKRLETDTQYF
TRBJ2-1 TRBV5-1 CASSSNNRYNEQFF
TRBJ2-3 TRBV7-9 CASRPPGVGTDTQYF
TRBJ2-3 TRBV18 CASSPRSGRSDTQYF
TRBJ2-7 TRBV10-1 CASSESGTLSPYEQYF
TRBJ2-7 TRBV15 CATGVLDSLEQYF
TRBJ2-1 TRBV11-2 CASSQGSIGNEQFF
TRBJ2-5 TRBV28 CASSFVRETQYF
TRBJ2-1 TRBV12-3/TRBV12-4 CASSTLSYNEQFF
TRBJ2-2 TRBV7-9 CASSYRSDTGELFF
TRBJ2-3 TRBV7-2 CASSLDSGSRAQYF
TRBJ2-2 TRBV20-1 CSASYRNTGELFF
TRBJ2-6 TRBV28 CASRGQWKLTGANVLTF
TRBJ2-6 TRBV7-2 CASSLVRTLNGANVLTF
TRBJ1-5 TRBV2 CASSEEGRINQPQHF
TRBJ2-6 TRBV6-2/TRBV6-3 CASSTRGSGANVLTF
TRBJ2-5 TRBV24-1 CATSDPSLNTQYF
TRBJ2-1 TRBV4-1 CASSQDGLAKNNEQFF
TRBJ2-7 TRBV28 CASSLIDTHYEQYF
TRBJ1-1 TRBV12-3/TRBV12-4 CASSLGGYNTEAFF
TRBJ1-1 TRBV6-5 CASSYDRTLHTEAFF
TRBJ1-4 TRBV4-1 CASGGGQGGEKLFF
TRBJ1-2 TRBV4-3 CASSQALGGIGYGYTF
TRBJ1-2 TRBV25-1 CASSESGQGFDYTF
TRBJ1-4 TRBV6-4 CASSDLKQGTNEKLFF
TRBJ2-1 TRBV7-2 CASSLERLAGGGEQFF
TRBJ2-3 TRBV4-2 CASSQLSGSTDTQYF
TRBJ2-1 TRBV3-1 CASSQEGLFNEQFF
TRBJ2-3 TRBV12-3/TRBV12-4 CASSSSGTSGSDTQYF
TRBJ2-7 TRBV9 CASSVGERGPEQYF
TRBJ1-2 TRBV28 CASSLRGGYTF
TRBJ2-1 TRBV6-5 CASPFSGRSGNEQFF
TRBJ2-7 TRBV7-9 CASSLEAGPMGQYF
TRBJ2-7 TRBV4-2 CASSQDRDSDYEQYF
TRBJ1-5 TRBV5-6 CASSLGGVPQPQHF
TRBJ2-1 TRBV7-2 CASSLASGSEQFF
TRBJ2-1 TRBV7-9 CASTQRGEGHYEQFF
TRBJ1-5 TRBV2 CASSPLSYQPQHF
TRBJ2-7 TRBV20-1 CSARGPGTGIAYEQYF
TRBJ2-4 TRBV12-3/TRBV12-4 CASSVPGAKNIQYF
TRBJ2-2 TRBV12-3/TRBV12-4 CASNRARLAGSGELFF
TRBJ1-1 TRBV20-1 CSAKRGDRVTEAFF
TRBJ2-2 TRBV7-9 CASSSGLAANTGELFF
TRBJ2-1 TRBV20-1 CSATGTLAYNEQFF
TRBJ2-1 TRBV7-6 CASSLGLAGRNEQFF